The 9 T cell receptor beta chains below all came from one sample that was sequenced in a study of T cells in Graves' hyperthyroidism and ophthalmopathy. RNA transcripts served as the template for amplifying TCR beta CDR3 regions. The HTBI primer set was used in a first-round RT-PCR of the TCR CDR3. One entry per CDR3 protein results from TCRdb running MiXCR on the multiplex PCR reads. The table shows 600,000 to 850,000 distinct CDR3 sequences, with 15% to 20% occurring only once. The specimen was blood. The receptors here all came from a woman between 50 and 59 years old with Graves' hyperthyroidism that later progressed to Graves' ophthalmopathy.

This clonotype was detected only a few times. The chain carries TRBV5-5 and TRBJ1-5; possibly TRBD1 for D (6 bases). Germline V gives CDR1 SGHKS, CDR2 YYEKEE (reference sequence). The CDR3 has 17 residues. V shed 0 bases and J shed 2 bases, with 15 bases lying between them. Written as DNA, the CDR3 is TGTGCCAGCAGCTTGGTAAACAGGGCCGCGGGCAATCAGCCCCAGCATTTT. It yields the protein CASSLVNRAAGNQPQHF. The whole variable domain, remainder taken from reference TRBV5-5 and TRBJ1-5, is DAGVTQSPTHLIKTRGQQVTLRCSPISGHKSVSWYQQVLGQGPQFIFQYYEKEERGRGNFPDRFSARQFPNYSSELNVNALLLGDSALYLCASSLVNRAAGNQPQHFGDGTRLSIL.

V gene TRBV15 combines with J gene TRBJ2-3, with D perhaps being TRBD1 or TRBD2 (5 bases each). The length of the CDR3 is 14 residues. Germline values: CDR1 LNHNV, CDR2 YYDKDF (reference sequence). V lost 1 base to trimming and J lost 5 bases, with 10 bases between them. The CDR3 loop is CATSRGGSVDTQYF. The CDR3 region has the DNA TGTGCCACCAGCAGAGGGGGGTCGGTAGATACGCAGTATTTT.

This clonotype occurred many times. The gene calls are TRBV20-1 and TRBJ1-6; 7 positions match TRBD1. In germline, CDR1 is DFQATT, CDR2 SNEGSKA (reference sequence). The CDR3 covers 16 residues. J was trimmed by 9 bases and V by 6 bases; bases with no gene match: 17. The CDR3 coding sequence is TGCAGTGCCCCCACCCGAACAGGGGAAGAGGGTTCACCCCTCCACTTT. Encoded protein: CSAPTRTGEEGSPLHF.

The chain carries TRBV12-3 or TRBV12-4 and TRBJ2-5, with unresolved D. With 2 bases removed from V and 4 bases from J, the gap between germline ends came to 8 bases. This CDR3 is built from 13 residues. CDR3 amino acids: CASSLNGRETQYF. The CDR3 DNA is TGTGCCAGCAGTTTAAATGGGCGAGAGACCCAGTACTTC.

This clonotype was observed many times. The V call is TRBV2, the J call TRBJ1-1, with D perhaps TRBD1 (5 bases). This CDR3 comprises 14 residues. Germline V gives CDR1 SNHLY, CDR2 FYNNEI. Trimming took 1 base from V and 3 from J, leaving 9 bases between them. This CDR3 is CASSEERGYTEAFF. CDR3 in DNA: TGTGCCAGCAGTGAAGAGCGGGGGTACACTGAAGCTTTCTTT.

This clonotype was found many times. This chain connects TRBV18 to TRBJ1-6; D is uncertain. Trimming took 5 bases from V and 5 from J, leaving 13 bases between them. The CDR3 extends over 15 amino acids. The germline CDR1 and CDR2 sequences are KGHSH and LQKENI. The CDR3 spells CASSNTGSDNSPLHF. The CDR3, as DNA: TGTGCCAGCTCAAACACCGGGTCGGATAATTCACCCCTCCACTTT.

The CDR3 nucleotides are TGTGCCAGCAGTGAATTCGGACATCTGAACACTGAAGCTTTCTTT. Encoded protein: CASSEFGHLNTEAFF. This chain joins TRBV6-1 and TRBJ1-1; tentatively, D is TRBD1 (5 bases). This CDR3 comprises 15 residues. Germline lookup yields CDR1 MNHNS and CDR2 SASEGT. The V end was cut by 2 bases, the J end by 0 bases, with 10 bases between.

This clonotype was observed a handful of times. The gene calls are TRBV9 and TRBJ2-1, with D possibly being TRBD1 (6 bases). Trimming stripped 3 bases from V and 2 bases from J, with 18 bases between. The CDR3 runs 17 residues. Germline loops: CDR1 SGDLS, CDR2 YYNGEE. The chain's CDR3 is CASSANPNRAPYNEQFF. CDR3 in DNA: TGTGCCAGCAGCGCGAACCCCAACAGGGCCCCCTACAATGAGCAGTTCTTC.

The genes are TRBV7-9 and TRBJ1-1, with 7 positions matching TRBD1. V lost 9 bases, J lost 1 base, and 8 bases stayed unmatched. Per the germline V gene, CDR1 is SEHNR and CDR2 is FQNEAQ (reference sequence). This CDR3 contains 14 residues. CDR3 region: CASKAQGQNTEAFF. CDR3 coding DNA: TGTGCCAGTAAAGCACAGGGGCAGAACACTGAAGCTTTCTTT.